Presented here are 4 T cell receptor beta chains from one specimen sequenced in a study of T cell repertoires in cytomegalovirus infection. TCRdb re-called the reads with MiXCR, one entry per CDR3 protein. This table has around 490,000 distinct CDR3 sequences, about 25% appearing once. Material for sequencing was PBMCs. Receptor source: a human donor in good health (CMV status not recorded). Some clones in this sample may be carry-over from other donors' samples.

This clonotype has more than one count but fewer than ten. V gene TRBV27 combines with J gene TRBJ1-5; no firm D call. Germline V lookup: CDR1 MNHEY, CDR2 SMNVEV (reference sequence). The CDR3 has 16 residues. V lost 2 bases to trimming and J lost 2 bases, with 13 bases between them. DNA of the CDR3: TGTGCCAGCAGTTTAATGGGAGTTCATGGCAATCAGCCCCAGCATTTT. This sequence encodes CASSLMGVHGNQPQHF.

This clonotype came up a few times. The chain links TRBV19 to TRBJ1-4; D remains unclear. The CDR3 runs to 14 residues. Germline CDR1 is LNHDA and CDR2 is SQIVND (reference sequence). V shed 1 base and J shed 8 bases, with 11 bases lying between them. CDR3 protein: CASSIAQVREKLFF. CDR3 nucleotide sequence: TGTGCCAGTAGTATAGCTCAGGTTCGCGAAAAACTGTTTTTT.

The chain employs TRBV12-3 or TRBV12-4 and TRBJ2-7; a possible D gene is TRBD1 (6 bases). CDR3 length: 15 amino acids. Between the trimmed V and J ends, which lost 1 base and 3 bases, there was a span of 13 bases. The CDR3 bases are TGTGCCAGCAGTTTAGGAAGGGGGACCGGCTACGAGCAGTACGTC. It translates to CASSLGRGTGYEQYV.

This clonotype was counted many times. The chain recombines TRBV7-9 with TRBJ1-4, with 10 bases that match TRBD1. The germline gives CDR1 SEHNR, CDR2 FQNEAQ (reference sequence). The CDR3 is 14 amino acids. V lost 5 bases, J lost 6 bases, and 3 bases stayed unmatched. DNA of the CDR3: TGTGCCAGCAGCGTGGGGACAGGGGATGAAAAACTGTTTTTT. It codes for CASSVGTGDEKLFF.